This is a list of T cell receptor beta chains from one sample in a study of T cells after yellow fever vaccination. TCRdb processed the 5' RACE reads anew with MiXCR; each CDR3 protein has one entry. The table shows about 400,000 distinct CDR3 sequences, with around 6.4% occurring only once. The material sequenced was PBMCs, taken 5 days after the yellow fever booster vaccination. These receptor sequences come from a man aged 30 to 45 who received the YFV17D yellow fever vaccine. Both conserved end residues are part of each CDR3. Fields, in order: CDR3 protein, V gene, J gene.

CASKDTGGSYTF,TRBV12-3/TRBV12-4,TRBJ1-2
CATSSSGGYNEQFF,TRBV24-1,TRBJ2-1
CASSLDTSTQYF,TRBV7-2,TRBJ2-3
CASSLDGGFTEAFF,TRBV5-1,TRBJ1-1
CASRTGQPSYEQYF,TRBV5-5,TRBJ2-7
CASSQEGRNYGYTF,TRBV4-3,TRBJ1-2
CASSQAQRAATDTQYF,TRBV4-2,TRBJ2-3
CATSREGTSETQYF,TRBV15,TRBJ2-5
CAISALGGEETQYF,TRBV10-3,TRBJ2-5
CASSLFERQRNQPQHF,TRBV12-3/TRBV12-4,TRBJ1-5
CASSPAGGLGEAFF,TRBV6-1,TRBJ1-1
CASSSTSGIYNEQFF,TRBV11-2,TRBJ2-1
CSAQGSAGANVLTF,TRBV29-1,TRBJ2-6
CASRIPAGGQKDTQYF,TRBV5-1,TRBJ2-3
CGYLTLRGTGGSNTEAFF,TRBV20-1,TRBJ1-1
CASSFPTSGKSYEQYF,TRBV7-9,TRBJ2-7
CASSLVVAGKNIQYF,TRBV7-2,TRBJ2-4